The rows below give T cell receptor beta chains drawn from one sample of a study of cytomegalovirus exposure and HLA in healthy donors. TCRdb's copy holds only in-frame clones and misses some; the assay was immunoSEQ multiplex PCR. The sample lists about 190,000 clones; about four fifths were seen once. The source material was PBMCs. The source is a woman aged 18-29 years in good health and CMV-seronegative. Each CDR3 is given with its conserved first and last residue. The order of the fields is D gene, J gene, CDR3 length, V gene, CDR3 DNA, CDR3 protein. A D gene is named only where the DNA matches it firmly.

NA	TRBJ1-2	12	TRBV19	TGTGCCAGTAGCCGATACAGATATGGCTACACCTTC	CASSRYRYGYTF
TRBD1	TRBJ1-5	14	TRBV25-1	TGTGCCAGCAGGGGGCAGGGGGTCAATCAGCCCCAGCATTTT	CASRGQGVNQPQHF
NA	TRBJ1-4	15	TRBV9	TGTGCCAGCAGCGCGACAGGAGCTCCCCATGAAAAACTGTTTTTT	CASSATGAPHEKLFF
NA	TRBJ2-2	15	TRBV5-1	TGCGCCAGCAGCTTGGACAGGGTGGTCACCGGGGAGCTGTTTTTT	CASSLDRVVTGELFF
NA	TRBJ1-3	17	TRBV18	TGTGCCAGCTCACCTCAACCGACCGGGATTGGGGGAAACACCATATATTTT	CASSPQPTGIGGNTIYF
TRBD1	TRBJ1-2	15	TRBV30	TGTGCCTGGAGTTTAACGGGACAGGGAAGGTATGGCTACACCTTC	CAWSLTGQGRYGYTF
NA	TRBJ2-1	15	TRBV7-7	TGTGCCAGCAGCCCTCACAGTTCGCGGGCTGATGAGCAGTTCTTC	CASSPHSSRADEQFF
NA	TRBJ1-1	11	TRBV6-1	TGTGCCAGCAGTTACGGGGAAAAAGCTTTCTTT	CASSYGEKAFF
NA	TRBJ1-5	13	TRBV19	TGTGCCAGTAGTAGCGACACGTATCAGCCCCAGCATTTT	CASSSDTYQPQHF
NA	TRBJ1-2	15	TRBV6-1	TGTGCCAGCAGCTCCCCGGGGGGGCAGAACTATGGCTACACCTTC	CASSSPGGQNYGYTF